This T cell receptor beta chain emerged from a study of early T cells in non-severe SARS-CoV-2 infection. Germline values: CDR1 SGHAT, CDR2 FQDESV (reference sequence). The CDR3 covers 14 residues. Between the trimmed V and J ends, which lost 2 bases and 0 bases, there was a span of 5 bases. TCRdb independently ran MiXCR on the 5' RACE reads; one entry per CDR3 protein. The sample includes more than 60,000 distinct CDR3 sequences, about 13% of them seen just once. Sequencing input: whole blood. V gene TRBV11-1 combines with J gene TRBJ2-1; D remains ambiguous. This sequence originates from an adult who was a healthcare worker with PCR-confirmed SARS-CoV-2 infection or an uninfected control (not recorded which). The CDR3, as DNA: TGTGCCAGCAGCTTAATCGGCTCCTACAATGAGCAGTTCTTC. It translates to CASSLIGSYNEQFF.